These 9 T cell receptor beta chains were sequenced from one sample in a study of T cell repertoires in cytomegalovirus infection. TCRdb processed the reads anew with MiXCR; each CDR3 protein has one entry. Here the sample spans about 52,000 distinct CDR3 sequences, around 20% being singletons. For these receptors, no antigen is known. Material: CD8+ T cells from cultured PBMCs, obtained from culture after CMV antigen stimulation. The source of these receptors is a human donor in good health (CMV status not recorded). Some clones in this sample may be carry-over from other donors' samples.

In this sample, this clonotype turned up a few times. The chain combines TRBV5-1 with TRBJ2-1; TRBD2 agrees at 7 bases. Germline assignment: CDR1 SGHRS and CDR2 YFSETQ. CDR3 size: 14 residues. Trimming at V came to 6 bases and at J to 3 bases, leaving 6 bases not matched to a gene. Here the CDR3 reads CASNPRENYNEQFF. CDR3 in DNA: TGCGCCAGCAACCCGCGGGAGAACTACAATGAGCAGTTCTTC.

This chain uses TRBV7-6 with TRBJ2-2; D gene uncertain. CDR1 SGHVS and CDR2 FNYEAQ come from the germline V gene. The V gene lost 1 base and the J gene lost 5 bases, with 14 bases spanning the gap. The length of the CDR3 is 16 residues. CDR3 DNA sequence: TGTGCCAGCAGCTTAGAGGTCTCCATTTGGACCGGGGAGCTGTTTTTT. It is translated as CASSLEVSIWTGELFF.

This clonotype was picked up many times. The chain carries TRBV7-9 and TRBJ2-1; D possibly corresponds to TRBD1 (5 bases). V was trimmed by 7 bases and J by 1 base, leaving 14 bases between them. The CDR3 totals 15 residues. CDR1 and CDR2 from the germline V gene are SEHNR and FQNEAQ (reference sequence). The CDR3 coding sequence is TGTGCCAGCACCCAGACAGACGATTCCTACAATGAGCAGTTCTTC. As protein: CASTQTDDSYNEQFF.

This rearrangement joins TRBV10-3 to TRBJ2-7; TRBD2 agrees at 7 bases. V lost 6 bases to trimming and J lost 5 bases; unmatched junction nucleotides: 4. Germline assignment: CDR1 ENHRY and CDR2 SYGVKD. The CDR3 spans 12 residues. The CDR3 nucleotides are TGTGCCATCAGGGGGACTAATGACGAGCAGTACTTC. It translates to CAIRGTNDEQYF.

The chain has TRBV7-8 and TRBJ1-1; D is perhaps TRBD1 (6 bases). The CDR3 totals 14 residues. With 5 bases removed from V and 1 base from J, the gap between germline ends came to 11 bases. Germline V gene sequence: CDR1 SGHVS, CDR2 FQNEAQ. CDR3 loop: CASSADRKNTEAFF. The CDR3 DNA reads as TGTGCCAGCAGCGCCGACAGGAAGAACACTGAAGCTTTCTTT.

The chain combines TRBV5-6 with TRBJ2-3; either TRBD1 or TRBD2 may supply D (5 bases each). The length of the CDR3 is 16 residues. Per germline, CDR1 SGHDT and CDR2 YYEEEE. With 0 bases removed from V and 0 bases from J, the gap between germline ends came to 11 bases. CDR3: CASSLVRGASTDTQYF. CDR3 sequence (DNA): TGTGCCAGCAGCTTGGTCCGGGGCGCTAGCACAGATACGCAGTATTTT.

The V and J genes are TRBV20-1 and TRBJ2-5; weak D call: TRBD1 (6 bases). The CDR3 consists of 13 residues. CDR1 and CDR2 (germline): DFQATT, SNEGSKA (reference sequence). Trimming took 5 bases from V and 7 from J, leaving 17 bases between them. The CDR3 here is CSALTGTSGTQYF. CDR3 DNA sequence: TGCAGTGCTCTAACAGGGACCAGTGGGACCCAGTACTTC.

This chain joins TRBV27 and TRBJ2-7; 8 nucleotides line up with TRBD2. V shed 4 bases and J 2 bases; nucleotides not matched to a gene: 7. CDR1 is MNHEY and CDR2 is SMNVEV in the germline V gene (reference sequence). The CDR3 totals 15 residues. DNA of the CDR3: TGTGCCAGCAGTTCCGGCGGACTAGCCGCCTACGAGCAGTACTTC. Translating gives CASSSGGLAAYEQYF.

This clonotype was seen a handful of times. CDR3 sequence reads: CASSWGQTSTDTQYF. CDR3 in DNA: TGTGCCAGCAGCTGGGGACAGACTAGCACAGATACGCAGTATTTT. The chain recombines TRBV7-2 with TRBJ2-3; 7 nucleotides match TRBD1. Germline V gene sequence: CDR1 SGHTA, CDR2 FQGNSA. This CDR3 spans 15 amino acids. V was clipped by 4 bases and J by 0 bases; unmatched bases: 4.